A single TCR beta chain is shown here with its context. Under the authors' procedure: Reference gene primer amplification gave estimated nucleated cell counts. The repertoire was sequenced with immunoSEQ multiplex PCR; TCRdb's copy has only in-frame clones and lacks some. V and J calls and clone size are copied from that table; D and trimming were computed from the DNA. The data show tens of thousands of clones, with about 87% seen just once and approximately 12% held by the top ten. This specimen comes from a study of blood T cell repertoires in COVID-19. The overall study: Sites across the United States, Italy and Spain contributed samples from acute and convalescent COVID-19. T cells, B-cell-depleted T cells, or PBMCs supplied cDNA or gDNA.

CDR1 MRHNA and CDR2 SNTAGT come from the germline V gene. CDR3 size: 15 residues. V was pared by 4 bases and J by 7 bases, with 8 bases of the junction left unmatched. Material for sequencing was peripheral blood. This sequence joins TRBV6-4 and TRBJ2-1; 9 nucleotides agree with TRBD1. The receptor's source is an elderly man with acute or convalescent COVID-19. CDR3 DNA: TGTGCCAGCAGTGCCCGGGACAGGGAAGGGAATGAGCAGTTCTTC. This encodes CASSARDREGNEQFF.